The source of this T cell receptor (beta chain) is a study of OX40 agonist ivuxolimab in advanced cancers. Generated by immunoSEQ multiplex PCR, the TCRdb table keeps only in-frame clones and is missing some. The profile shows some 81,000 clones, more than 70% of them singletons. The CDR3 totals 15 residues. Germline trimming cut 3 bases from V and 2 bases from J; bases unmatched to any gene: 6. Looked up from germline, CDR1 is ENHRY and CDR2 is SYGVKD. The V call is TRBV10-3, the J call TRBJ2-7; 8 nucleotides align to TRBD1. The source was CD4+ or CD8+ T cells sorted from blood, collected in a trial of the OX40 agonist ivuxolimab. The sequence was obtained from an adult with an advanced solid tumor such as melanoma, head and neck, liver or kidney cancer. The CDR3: CAISDPTGVTYEQYF. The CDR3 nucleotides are TGTGCCATCAGTGACCCGACAGGGGTAACCTACGAGCAGTACTTC.